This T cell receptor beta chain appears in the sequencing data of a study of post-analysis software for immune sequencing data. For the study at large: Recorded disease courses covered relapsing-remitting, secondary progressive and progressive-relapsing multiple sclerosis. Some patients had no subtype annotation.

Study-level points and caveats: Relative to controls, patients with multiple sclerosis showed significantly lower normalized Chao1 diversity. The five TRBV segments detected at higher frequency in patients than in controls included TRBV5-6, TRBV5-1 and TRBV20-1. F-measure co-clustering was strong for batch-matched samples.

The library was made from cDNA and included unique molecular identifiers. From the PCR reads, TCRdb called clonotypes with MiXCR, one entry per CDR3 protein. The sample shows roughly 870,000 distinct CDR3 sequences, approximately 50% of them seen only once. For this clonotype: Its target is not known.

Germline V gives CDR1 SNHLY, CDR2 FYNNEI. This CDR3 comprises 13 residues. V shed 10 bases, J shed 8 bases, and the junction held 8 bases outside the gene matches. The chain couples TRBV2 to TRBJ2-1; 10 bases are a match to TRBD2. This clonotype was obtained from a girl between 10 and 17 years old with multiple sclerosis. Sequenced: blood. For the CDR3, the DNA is TGTGCCACAAGCGGGAGGGCCAGGGATGAGCAGTTCTTC. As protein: CATSGRARDEQFF.